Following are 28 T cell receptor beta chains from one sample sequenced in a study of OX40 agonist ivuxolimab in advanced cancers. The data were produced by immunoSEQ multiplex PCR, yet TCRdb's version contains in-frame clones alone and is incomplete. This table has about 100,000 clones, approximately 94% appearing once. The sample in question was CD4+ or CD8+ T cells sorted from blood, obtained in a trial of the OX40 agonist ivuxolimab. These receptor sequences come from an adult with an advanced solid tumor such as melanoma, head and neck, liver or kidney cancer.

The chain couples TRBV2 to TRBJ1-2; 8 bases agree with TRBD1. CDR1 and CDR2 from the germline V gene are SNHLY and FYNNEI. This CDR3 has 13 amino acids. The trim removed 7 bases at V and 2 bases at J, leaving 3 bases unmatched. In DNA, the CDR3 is TGTGCCAGCAAAGGACAGGGAAACTATGGCTACACCTTC. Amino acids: CASKGQGNYGYTF.

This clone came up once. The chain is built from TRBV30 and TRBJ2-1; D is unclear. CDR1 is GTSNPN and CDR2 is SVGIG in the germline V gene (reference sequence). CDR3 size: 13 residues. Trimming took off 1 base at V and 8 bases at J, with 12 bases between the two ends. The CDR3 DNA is TGTGCCTGGAGTGGGCAGATTGAGGATGAGCAGTTCTTC. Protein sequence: CAWSGQIEDEQFF.

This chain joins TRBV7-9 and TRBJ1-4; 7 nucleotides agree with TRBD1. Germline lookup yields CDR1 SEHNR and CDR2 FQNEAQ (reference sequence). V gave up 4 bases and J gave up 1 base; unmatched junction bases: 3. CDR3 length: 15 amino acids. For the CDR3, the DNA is TGTGCCAGCAGCTCCCCAGGGGGAACTAATGAAAAACTGTTTTTT. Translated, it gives CASSSPGGTNEKLFF.

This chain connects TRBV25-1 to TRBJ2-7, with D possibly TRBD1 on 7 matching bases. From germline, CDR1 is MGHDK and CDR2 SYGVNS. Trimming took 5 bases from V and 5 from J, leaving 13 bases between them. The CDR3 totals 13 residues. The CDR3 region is CASSLQGGHEQYF. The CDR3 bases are TGTGCCAGCAGTTTGCAGGGGGGCCACGAGCAGTACTTC.

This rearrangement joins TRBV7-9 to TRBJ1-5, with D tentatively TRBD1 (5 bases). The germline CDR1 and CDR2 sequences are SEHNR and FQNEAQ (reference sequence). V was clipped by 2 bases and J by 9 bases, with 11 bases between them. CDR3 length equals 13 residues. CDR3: CASSLQGGRPQHF. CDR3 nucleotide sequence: TGTGCCAGCAGCTTACAGGGTGGGCGGCCCCAGCATTTT.

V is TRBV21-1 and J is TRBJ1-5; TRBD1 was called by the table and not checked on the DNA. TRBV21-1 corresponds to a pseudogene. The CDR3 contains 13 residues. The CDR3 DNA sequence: TGTGCCAGAACAACCCTCCGTGGTCAGCCCCAGCATTTT. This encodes CARTTLRGQPQHF.

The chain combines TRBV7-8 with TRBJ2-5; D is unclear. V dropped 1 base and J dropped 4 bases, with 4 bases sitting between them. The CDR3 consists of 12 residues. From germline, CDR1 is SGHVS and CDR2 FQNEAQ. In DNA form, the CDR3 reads TGTGCCAGCAGCTTAGGTTCAGAGACCCAGTACTTC. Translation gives CASSLGSETQYF. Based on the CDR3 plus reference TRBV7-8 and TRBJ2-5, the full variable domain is GAGVSQSPRYKVAKRGQDVALRCDPISGHVSLFWYQQALGQGPEFLTYFQNEAQLDKSGLPSDRFFAERPEGSVSTLKIQRTQQEDSAVYLCASSLGSETQYFGPGTRLLVL.

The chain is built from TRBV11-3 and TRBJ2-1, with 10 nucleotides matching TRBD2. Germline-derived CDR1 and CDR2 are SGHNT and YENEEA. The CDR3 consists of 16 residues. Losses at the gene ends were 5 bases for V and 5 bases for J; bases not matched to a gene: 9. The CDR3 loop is CASSPKAGGLDNEQFF. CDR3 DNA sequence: TGTGCCAGCAGCCCAAAAGCGGGGGGGCTGGACAATGAGCAGTTCTTC.

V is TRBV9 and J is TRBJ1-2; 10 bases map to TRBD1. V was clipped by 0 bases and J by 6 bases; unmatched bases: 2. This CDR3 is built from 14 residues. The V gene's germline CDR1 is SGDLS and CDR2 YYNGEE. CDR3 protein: CASSVATGGHGYTF. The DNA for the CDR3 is TGTGCCAGCAGCGTAGCGACAGGGGGCCATGGCTACACCTTC.

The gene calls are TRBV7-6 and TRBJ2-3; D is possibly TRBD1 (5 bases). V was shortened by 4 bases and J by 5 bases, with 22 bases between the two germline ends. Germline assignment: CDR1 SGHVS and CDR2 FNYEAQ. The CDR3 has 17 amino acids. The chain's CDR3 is CASSSPAQQGRQDTQYF. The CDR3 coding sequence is TGTGCCAGCAGCTCCCCCGCCCAGCAGGGCAGGCAAGATACGCAGTATTTT.

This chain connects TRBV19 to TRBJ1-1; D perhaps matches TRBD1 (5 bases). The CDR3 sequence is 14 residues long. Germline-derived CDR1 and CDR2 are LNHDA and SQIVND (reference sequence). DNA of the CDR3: TGTGCGAGCGAGTCGCTTGGGGCGAACACTGAAGCTTTCTTT. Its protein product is CASESLGANTEAFF.

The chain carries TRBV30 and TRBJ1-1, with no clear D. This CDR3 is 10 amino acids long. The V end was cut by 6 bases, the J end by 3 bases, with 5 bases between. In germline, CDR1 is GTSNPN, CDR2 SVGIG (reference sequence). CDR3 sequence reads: CACTDTEAFF. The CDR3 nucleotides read TGTGCCTGCACAGACACTGAAGCTTTCTTT.

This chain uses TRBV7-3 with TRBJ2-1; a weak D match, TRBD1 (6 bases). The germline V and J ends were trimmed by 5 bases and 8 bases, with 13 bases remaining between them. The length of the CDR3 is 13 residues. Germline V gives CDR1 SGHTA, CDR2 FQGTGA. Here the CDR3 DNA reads TGTGCCAGCAGCGCATGGGCAGGGGATGAGCAGTTCTTC. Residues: CASSAWAGDEQFF.

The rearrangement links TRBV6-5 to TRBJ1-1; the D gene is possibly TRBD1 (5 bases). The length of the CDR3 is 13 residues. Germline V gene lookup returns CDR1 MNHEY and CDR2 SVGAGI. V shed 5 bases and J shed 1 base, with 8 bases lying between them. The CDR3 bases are TGTGCCAGCAGTGAAGGGGCGAACACTGAAGCTTTCTTT. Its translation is CASSEGANTEAFF.

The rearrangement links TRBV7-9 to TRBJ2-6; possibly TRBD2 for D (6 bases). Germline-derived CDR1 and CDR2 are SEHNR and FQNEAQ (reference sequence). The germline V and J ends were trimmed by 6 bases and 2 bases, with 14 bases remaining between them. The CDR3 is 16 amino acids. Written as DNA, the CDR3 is TGTGCCAGCAGGCTGGGGGGTACAGCTGGGGCCAACGTCCTGACTTTC. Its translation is CASRLGGTAGANVLTF.

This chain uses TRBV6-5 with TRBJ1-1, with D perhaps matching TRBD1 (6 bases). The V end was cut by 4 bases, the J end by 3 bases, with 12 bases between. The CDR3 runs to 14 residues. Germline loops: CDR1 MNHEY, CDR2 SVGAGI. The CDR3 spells CASSSVRGDTEAFF. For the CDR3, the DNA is TGTGCCAGCAGTTCGGTCAGGGGAGACACTGAAGCTTTCTTT.

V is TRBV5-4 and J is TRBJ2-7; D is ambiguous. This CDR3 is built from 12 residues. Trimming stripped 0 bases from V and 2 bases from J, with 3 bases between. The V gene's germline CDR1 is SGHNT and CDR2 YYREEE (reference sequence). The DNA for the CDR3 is TGTGCCAGCAGCTTGGGGACCTACGAGCAGTACTTC. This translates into CASSLGTYEQYF.

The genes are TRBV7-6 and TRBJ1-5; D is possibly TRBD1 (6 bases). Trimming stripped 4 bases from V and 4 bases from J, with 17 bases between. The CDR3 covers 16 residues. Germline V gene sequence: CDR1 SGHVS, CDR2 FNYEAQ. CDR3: CASSSETGTSNQPQHF. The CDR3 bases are TGTGCCAGCAGCTCGGAGACCGGGACATCAAATCAGCCCCAGCATTTT.

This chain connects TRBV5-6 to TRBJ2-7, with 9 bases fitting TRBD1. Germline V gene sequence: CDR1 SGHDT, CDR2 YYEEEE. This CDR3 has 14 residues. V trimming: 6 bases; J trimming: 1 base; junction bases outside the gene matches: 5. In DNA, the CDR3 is TGTGCCAGCATGGGGACAGGGAGATCCTACGAGCAGTACTTC. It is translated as CASMGTGRSYEQYF.

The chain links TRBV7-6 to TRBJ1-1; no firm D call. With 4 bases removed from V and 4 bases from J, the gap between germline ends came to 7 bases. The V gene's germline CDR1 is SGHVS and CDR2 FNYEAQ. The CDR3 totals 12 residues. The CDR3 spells CASSSPGTEAFF. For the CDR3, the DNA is TGTGCCAGCAGCTCACCGGGCACTGAAGCTTTCTTT.

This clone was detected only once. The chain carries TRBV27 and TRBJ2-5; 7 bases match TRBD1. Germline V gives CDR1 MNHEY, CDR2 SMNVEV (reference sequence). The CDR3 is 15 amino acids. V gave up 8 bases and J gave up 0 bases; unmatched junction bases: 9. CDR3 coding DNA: TGTGCCAGCTCAACGCTCAGGGGGAACCAAGAGACCCAGTACTTC. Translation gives CASSTLRGNQETQYF.

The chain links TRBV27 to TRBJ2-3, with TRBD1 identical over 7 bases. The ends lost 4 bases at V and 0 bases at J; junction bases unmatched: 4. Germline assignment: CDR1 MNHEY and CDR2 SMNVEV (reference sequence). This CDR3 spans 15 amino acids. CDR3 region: CASSSGTESTDTQYF. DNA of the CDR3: TGTGCCAGCAGTTCAGGGACAGAAAGCACAGATACGCAGTATTTT.

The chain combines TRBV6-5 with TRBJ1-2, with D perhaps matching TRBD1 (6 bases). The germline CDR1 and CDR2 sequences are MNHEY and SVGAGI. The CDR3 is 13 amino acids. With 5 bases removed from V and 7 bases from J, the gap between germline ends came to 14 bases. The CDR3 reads CASSTQGYGGYTF. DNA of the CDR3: TGTGCCAGCAGTACACAGGGTTATGGTGGCTACACCTTC.

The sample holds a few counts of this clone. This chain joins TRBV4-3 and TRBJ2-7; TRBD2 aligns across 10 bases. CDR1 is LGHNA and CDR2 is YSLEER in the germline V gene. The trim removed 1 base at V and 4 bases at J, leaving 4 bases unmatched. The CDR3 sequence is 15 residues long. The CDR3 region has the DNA TGCGCCAGCAGCCAAGCGGGGACTAGCGTATACGAGCAGTACTTC. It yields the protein CASSQAGTSVYEQYF.

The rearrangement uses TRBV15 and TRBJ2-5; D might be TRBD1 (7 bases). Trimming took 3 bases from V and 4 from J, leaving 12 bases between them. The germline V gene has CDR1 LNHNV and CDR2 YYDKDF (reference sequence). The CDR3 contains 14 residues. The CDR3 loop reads CATSSYRGGETQYF. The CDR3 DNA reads TGTGCCACCAGCAGCTACAGGGGAGGAGAGACCCAGTACTTC. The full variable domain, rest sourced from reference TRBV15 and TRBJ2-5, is DAMVIQNPRYQVTQFGKPVTLSCSQTLNHNVMYWYQQKSSQAPKLLFHYYDKDFNNEADTPDNFQSRRPNTSFCFLDIRSPGLGDTAMYLCATSSYRGGETQYFGPGTRLLVL.

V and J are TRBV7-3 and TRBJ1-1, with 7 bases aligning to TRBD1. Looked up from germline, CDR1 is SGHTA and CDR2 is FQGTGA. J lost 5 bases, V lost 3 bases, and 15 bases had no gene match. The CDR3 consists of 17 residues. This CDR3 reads CASSFARGPPFRTEAFF. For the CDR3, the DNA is TGTGCCAGCAGCTTCGCAAGGGGGCCCCCTTTCAGAACTGAAGCTTTCTTT.

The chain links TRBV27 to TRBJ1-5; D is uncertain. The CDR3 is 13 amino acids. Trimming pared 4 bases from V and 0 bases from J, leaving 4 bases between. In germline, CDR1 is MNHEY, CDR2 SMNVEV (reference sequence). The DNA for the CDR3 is TGTGCCAGCAGTTGGGATAGCAATCAGCCCCAGCATTTT. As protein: CASSWDSNQPQHF.

CDR3 bases: TGTGCCAGCAGCTTTTGGGTCCTAGCCAAAAACATTCAGTACTTC. It is translated as CASSFWVLAKNIQYF. The chain carries TRBV5-6 and TRBJ2-4; D not certain. The CDR3 length is 15 residues. V lost 2 bases and J lost 0, with 9 bases in between. CDR1 and CDR2 (germline): SGHDT, YYEEEE.